The 10 T cell receptor beta chains given below trace back to one sample, sequenced in a study of blood T cell repertoires in COVID-19. The table came from immunoSEQ multiplex PCR; TCRdb's copy has only in-frame clones and leaves some out. The sample comprises over 200,000 clones, approximately 90% of which are singletons, and about 2% rests with the top ten. Sequencing used peripheral blood. The receptors were sampled from a man younger than 45 who had recovered from COVID-19.

The gene calls are TRBV7-2 and TRBJ1-1; D remains unclear. With 4 bases removed from V and 0 bases from J, the gap between germline ends came to 24 bases. CDR1 is SGHTA, CDR2 FQGNSA, per germline. The CDR3 length is 19 residues. CDR3 amino acids: CASSSNAASTRGVNTEAFF. The CDR3 coding sequence is TGTGCCAGCAGCTCAAACGCGGCTTCCACCCGCGGGGTGAACACTGAAGCTTTCTTT.

This CDR3 reads CASSIGQGNYGYTF. The DNA of the CDR3 is TGCGCCAGCAGCATAGGACAGGGGAACTATGGCTACACCTTC. The chain has TRBV5-1 and TRBJ1-2, with 9 bases aligning to TRBD1. The CDR3 sequence is 14 residues long. V was clipped by 4 bases and J by 2 bases; unmatched bases: 3. The germline V gene has CDR1 SGHRS and CDR2 YFSETQ.

This chain joins TRBV5-1 and TRBJ2-2; D is uncertain. V lost 4 bases, J lost 1 base, and 8 bases lay in between. CDR3 size: 14 residues. Germline V CDR1 and CDR2: SGHRS, YFSETQ. Here the CDR3 DNA reads TGCGCCAGCAGCCGAAGAGAGAACACCGGGGAGCTGTTTTTT. Translated, it gives CASSRRENTGELFF.

The chain couples TRBV5-5 to TRBJ1-5; TRBD1 matches 7 bases. The CDR3 is made up of 16 amino acids. The germline V gene has CDR1 SGHKS and CDR2 YYEKEE (reference sequence). After removal of 3 bases from V and 2 bases from J, the junction contained 8 bases not matched to a gene. In DNA, the CDR3 is TGTGCCAGCAGCTCCAGGGGGTTCGTAGGCAATCAGCCCCAGCATTTT. This codes for CASSSRGFVGNQPQHF.

The rearrangement uses TRBV6-5 and TRBJ2-5; 9 bases are shared with TRBD1. The CDR3 contains 12 residues. Germline CDR1 reads MNHEY; CDR2 reads SVGAGI. The J segment lost 9 bases and the V segment lost 5 bases, leaving 4 bases of the junction unmatched. The CDR3 DNA is TGTGCCAGCAGTCCGACAGGGGGGTCCCAGTACTTC. Translating gives CASSPTGGSQYF.

The genes are TRBV4-2 and TRBJ2-3; TRBD2 aligns across 13 bases. The length of the CDR3 is 19 residues. J gave up 6 bases and V 4 bases, and 16 bases lay outside the gene matches. Per germline, CDR1 LGHNA and CDR2 YNFKEQ. The CDR3 nucleotides are TGTGCCAGCAGCCCAACTACTAGTTGGACTAGCGGGGGCATGGATACGCAGTATTTT. Translated, it gives CASSPTTSWTSGGMDTQYF.

This chain connects TRBV19 to TRBJ2-5; 9 bases are a match to TRBD1. V shed 4 bases and J 7 bases; nucleotides not matched to a gene: 10. Germline V CDR1 and CDR2: LNHDA, SQIVND (reference sequence). This CDR3 has 15 amino acids. CDR3 residues: CASSTPGQGTVTQYF. The CDR3 coding sequence is TGTGCCAGTAGTACTCCGGGACAGGGCACAGTGACCCAGTACTTC. Full variable domain (outside the CDR3, taken from reference TRBV19 and TRBJ2-5): DGGITQSPKYLFRKEGQNVTLSCEQNLNHDAMYWYRQDPGQGLRLIYYSQIVNDFQKGDIAEGYSVSREKKESFPLTVTSAQKNPTAFYLCASSTPGQGTVTQYFGPGTRLLVL.

This chain uses TRBV29-1 with TRBJ2-4; 7 bases agree with TRBD1. The germline gives CDR1 SQVTM, CDR2 ANQGSEA. The CDR3 length is 13 residues. J gave up 1 base and V 6 bases, and 3 bases lay outside the gene matches. CDR3 bases: TGCAGCGTAGAGGACAGGGCCAAAAACATTCAGTACTTC. Protein product: CSVEDRAKNIQYF.

The V gene is TRBV28, the J gene TRBJ1-2, with D maybe TRBD1 (5 bases). V was pared by 2 bases and J by 3 bases, with 16 bases between. The CDR3 has 16 residues. Germline V gene data show CDR1 as MDHEN and CDR2 as SYDVKM. Here the CDR3 DNA reads TGTGCCAGCAGTTTAAGGGGTTCGGGCCGGGACTATGGCTACACCTTC. This gives the protein CASSLRGSGRDYGYTF.

The V and J genes are TRBV7-8 and TRBJ2-5, with 7 bases lining up with TRBD1. V was clipped by 6 bases and J by 6 bases; unmatched bases: 13. This CDR3 is 15 amino acids long. Germline-derived CDR1 and CDR2 are SGHVS and FQNEAQ. This CDR3 reads CASRVGGNVVQTQYF. The DNA for the CDR3 is TGTGCCAGCAGAGTAGGGGGCAACGTCGTCCAGACCCAGTACTTC.